A single sample gave rise to the 20 T cell receptor beta chains below, sequenced in a study of CXCR3-negative and CXCR3-positive naive CD8 T cells. The TRB cDNA libraries were prepared by 5' RACE with UMI labels. TCRdb re-called the 5' RACE reads; every CDR3 protein appears as one record, without DNA. The repertoire table contains more than 65,000 distinct CDR3 sequences. The sequenced material came from naive CXCR3- CD8+ T cells from blood. The subset here: CD45RO-CCR7+CD27+CD95- naive CD8+ T cells lacking CXCR3 (TNR3-). These receptors came from a human donor in good health. Some clones in this sample may be carry-over from other donors' samples.

CDR3: CASSSDRAETQYF. V is TRBV13 and J is TRBJ2-5; with no DNA, the TCRdb D assignment of TRBD1 cannot be verified. Germline-derived CDR1 and CDR2 are PRHDT and FYEKMQ (reference sequence). This CDR3 contains 13 residues. Combining the CDR3 with reference TRBV13 and TRBJ2-5 gives the whole variable domain AAGVIQSPRHLIKEKRETATLKCYPIPRHDTVYWYQQGPGQDPQFLISFYEKMQSDKGSIPDRFSAQQFSDYHSELNMSSLELGDSALYFCASSSDRAETQYFGPGTRLLVL.

The V call is TRBV13, the J call TRBJ1-1. From germline, CDR1 is PRHDT and CDR2 FYEKMQ (reference sequence). The CDR3 has 16 amino acids. CDR3 in amino acids: CASSLGSAGRGTEAFF. The full variable domain, with the rest looked up from reference TRBV13 and TRBJ1-1, is AAGVIQSPRHLIKEKRETATLKCYPIPRHDTVYWYQQGPGQDPQFLISFYEKMQSDKGSIPDRFSAQQFSDYHSELNMSSLELGDSALYFCASSLGSAGRGTEAFFGQGTRLTVV.

The chain is built from TRBV28 and TRBJ2-7; TCRdb's D call of TRBD1 is untestable without DNA. CDR3 length: 14 residues. CDR1 and CDR2 (germline): MDHEN, SYDVKM. This chain's CDR3 is CASSFRTGDYEQYF.

The gene calls are TRBV6-2 or TRBV6-3 and TRBJ1-3. Germline V gives CDR1 MNHEY, CDR2 SVGEGT. This CDR3 spans 15 amino acids. CDR3 amino acids: CASSSDGTSGNTIYF.

The chain couples TRBV29-1 to TRBJ2-1; the TRBD2 assignment by TCRdb is unverifiable without DNA. CDR3 length equals 17 residues. The germline CDR1 and CDR2 sequences are SQVTM and ANQGSEA. Here the CDR3 reads CSVERGLAGVGYNEQFF.

The rearrangement joins TRBV20-1 to TRBJ2-1; with no DNA, the TCRdb D assignment of TRBD2 cannot be verified. The CDR3 consists of 13 residues. Germline V gene data show CDR1 as DFQATT and CDR2 as SNEGSKA (reference sequence). CDR3 region: CSANSGRGNEQFF.

CDR3 region: CASSPGQDTYEQYF. The rearrangement uses TRBV5-1 and TRBJ2-7. This CDR3 has 14 residues. Germline CDR1 SGHRS, CDR2 YFSETQ.

The J gene is TRBJ1-1, the V gene TRBV7-3; TCRdb outputs TRBD1, but without DNA this stays unchecked. CDR1 and CDR2 from the germline V gene are SGHTA and FQGTGA. This CDR3 region has 15 residues. CDR3 sequence reads: CASSLTGGGDTEAFF.

The V call is TRBV10-2, the J call TRBJ1-1; TCRdb's D call, TRBD1, is unchecked because there is no DNA. This CDR3 has 14 amino acids. CDR1 is WSHSY, CDR2 SAAADI, per germline. The CDR3 loop is CASSDEGAWTEAFF.

This chain links TRBV28 with TRBJ1-2. The CDR3 contains 14 residues. Per the germline V gene, CDR1 is MDHEN and CDR2 is SYDVKM. CDR3 sequence reads: CASSFHGRFYGYTF.

This chain connects TRBV27 to TRBJ1-5; TCRdb's D call of TRBD1 is untestable without DNA. The germline V gene has CDR1 MNHEY and CDR2 SMNVEV (reference sequence). There are 15 residues in the CDR3. CDR3 amino acids: CASSYGTGSDQPQHF.

This chain's CDR3 is CASSIGSGDTQYF. The V gene is TRBV19, the J gene TRBJ2-3; TCRdb gives TRBD2 as the D gene, but with no DNA this cannot be confirmed. There are 13 residues in the CDR3. CDR1 and CDR2 from the germline V gene are LNHDA and SQIVND (reference sequence).

CDR3 in amino acids: CSARDLRSSGAYEQYF. The V and J genes are TRBV20-1 and TRBJ2-7; TCRdb indicates TRBD2, and absent DNA this call remains unverified. This CDR3 is 16 amino acids long. Per germline, CDR1 DFQATT and CDR2 SNEGSKA (reference sequence).

The V and J genes are TRBV29-1 and TRBJ2-7; TCRdb lists TRBD1, though no DNA is available to test this call. The germline V gene encodes CDR1 SQVTM and CDR2 ANQGSEA. This CDR3 region has 12 residues. The CDR3 sequence is CSGGTGSYEQYF.

CDR3 region: CASSLGFTGYEQYF. V and J are TRBV11-2 and TRBJ2-7. This CDR3 region has 14 residues. The germline V gene encodes CDR1 SGHAT and CDR2 FQNNGV. The full variable domain, rest sourced from reference TRBV11-2 and TRBJ2-7, is EAGVAQSPRYKIIEKRQSVAFWCNPISGHATLYWYQQILGQGPKLLIQFQNNGVVDDSQLPKDRFSAERLKGVDSTLKIQPAKLEDSAVYLCASSLGFTGYEQYFGPGTRLTVT.

The V and J genes are TRBV28 and TRBJ2-3; TCRdb designates TRBD1, a call that cannot be tested without DNA. There are 14 residues in the CDR3. Germline CDR1 and CDR2: MDHEN and SYDVKM. The CDR3 sequence is CASSFQQGPDTQYF.

V is TRBV6-4 and J is TRBJ1-2; TCRdb picks TRBD1, but there is no DNA to check that call. The CDR3 loop spans 14 amino acids. The germline CDR1 and CDR2 sequences are MRHNA and SNTAGT. This chain's CDR3 is CASSETGGHYGYTF.

The genes are TRBV7-2 and TRBJ2-1; the TCRdb D gene call, TRBD1, has no DNA to confirm it. This CDR3 is built from 17 residues. Germline V gene lookup returns CDR1 SGHTA and CDR2 FQGNSA. CDR3: CASSYYPRRGVDNEQFF.

V and J are TRBV20-1 and TRBJ1-2. Germline V lookup: CDR1 DFQATT, CDR2 SNEGSKA (reference sequence). The CDR3 length is 11 residues. The CDR3 spells CSAREGYGYTF.

The rearrangement links TRBV19 to TRBJ2-1. Per germline, CDR1 LNHDA and CDR2 SQIVND (reference sequence). The CDR3 contains 13 residues. CDR3 residues: CASSSVSYNEQFF.